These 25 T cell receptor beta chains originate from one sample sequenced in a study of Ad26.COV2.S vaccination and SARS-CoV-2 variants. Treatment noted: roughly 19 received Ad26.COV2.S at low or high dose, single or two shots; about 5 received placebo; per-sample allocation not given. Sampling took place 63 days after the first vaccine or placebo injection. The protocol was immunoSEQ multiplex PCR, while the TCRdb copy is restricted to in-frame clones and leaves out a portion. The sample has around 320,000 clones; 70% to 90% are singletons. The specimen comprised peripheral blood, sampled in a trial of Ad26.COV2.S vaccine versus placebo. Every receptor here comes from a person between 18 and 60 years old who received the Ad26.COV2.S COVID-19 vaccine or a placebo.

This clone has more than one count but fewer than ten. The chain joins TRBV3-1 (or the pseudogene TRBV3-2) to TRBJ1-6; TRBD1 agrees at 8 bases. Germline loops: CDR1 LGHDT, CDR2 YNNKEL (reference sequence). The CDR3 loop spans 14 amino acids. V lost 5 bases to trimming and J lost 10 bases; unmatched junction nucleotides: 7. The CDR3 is CASSAGTGESPLHF. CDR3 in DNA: TGTGCCAGCAGCGCCGGGACAGGAGAATCACCCCTCCACTTT.

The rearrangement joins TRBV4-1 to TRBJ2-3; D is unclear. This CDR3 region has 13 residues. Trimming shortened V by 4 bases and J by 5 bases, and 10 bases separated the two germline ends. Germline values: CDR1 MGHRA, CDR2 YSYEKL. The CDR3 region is CASSLSMLDTQYF. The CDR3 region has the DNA TGCGCCAGCAGCCTAAGCATGTTAGATACGCAGTATTTT.

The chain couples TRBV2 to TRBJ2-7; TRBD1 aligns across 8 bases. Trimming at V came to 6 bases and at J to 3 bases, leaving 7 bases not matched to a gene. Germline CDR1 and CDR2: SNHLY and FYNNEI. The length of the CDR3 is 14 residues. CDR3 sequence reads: CASRAAGGIYEQYF. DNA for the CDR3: TGTGCCAGCAGGGCGGCAGGGGGCATCTACGAGCAGTACTTC.

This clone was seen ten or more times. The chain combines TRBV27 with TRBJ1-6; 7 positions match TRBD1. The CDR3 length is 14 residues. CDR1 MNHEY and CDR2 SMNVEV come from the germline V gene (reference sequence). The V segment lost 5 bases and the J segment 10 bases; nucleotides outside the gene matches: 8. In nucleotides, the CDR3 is TGTGCCAGCAGTCCGACAGGGATTGACTCACCCCTCCACTTT. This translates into CASSPTGIDSPLHF.

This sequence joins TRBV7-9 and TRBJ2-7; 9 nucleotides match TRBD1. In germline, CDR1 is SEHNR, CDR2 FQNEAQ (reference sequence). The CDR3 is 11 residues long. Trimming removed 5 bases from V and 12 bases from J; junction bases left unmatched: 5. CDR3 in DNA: TGTGCCAGCAGCCCCGGACAGGGGACGTACTTC. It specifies CASSPGQGTYF. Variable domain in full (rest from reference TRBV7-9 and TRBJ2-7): DTGVSQNPRHKITKRGQNVTFRCDPISEHNRLYWYRQTLGQGPEFLTYFQNEAQLEKSRLLSDRFSAERPKGSFSTLEIQRTEQGDSAMYLCASSPGQGTYFGPGTRLTVT.

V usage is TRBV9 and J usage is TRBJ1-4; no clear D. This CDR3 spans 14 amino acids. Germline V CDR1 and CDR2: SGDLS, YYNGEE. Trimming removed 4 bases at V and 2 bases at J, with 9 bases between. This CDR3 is CASSTMVTNEKLFF. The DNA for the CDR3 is TGTGCCAGCAGCACCATGGTGACTAATGAAAAACTGTTTTTT. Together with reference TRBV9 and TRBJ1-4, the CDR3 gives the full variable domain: DSGVTQTPKHLITATGQRVTLRCSPRSGDLSVYWYQQSLDQGLQFLIQYYNGEERAKGNILERFSAQQFPDLHSELNLSSLELGDSALYFCASSTMVTNEKLFFGSGTQLSVL.

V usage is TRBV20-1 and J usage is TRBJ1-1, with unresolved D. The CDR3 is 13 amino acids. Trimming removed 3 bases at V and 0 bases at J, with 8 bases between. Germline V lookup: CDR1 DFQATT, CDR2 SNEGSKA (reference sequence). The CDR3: CSASHPLNTEAFF. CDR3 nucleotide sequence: TGCAGTGCTAGTCACCCTCTGAACACTGAAGCTTTCTTT.

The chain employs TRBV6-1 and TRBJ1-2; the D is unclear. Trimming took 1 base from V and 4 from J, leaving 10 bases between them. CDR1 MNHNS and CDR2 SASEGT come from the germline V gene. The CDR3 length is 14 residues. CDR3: CASSEGEAAYGYTF. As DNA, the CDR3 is TGTGCCAGCAGTGAAGGTGAGGCTGCCTATGGCTACACCTTC.

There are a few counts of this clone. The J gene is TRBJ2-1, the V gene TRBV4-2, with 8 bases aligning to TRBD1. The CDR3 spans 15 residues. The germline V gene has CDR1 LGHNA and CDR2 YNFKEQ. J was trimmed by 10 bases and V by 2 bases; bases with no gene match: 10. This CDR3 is CASSQSAGGAGEQFF. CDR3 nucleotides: TGTGCCAGCAGCCAATCAGCAGGGGGCGCCGGGGAGCAGTTCTTC.

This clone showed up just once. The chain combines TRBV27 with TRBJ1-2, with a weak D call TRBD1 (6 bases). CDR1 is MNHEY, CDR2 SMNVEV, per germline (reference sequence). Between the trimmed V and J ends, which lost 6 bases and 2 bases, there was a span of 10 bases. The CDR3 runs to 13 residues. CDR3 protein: CASSKDRNYGYTF. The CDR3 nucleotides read TGTGCCAGCAGCAAGGACAGAAACTATGGCTACACCTTC.

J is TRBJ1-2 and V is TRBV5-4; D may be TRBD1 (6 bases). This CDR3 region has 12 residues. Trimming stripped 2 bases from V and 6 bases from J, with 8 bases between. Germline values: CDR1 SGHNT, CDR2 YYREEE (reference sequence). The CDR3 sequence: CASSFQGHGYTF. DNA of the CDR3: TGTGCCAGCAGCTTCCAGGGGCATGGCTACACCTTC.

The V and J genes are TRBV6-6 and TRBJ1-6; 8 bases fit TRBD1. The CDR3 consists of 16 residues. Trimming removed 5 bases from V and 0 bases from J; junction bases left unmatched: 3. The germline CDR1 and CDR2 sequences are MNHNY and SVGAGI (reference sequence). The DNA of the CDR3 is TGTGCCAGCAGTCCAGGACAGGGCTCCTATAATTCACCCCTCCACTTT. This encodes CASSPGQGSYNSPLHF.

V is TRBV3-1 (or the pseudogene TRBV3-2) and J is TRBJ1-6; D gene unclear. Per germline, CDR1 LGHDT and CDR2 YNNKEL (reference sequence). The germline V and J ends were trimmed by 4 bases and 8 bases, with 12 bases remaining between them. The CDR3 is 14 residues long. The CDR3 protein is CASSRYPGDSPLHF. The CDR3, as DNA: TGTGCCAGCAGCCGGTATCCGGGAGATTCACCCCTCCACTTT.

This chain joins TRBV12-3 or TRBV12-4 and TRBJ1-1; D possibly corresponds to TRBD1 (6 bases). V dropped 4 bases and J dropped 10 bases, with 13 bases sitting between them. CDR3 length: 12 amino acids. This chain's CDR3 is CASSSTGEIAFF. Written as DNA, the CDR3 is TGTGCCAGCAGTTCGACAGGAGAGATAGCTTTCTTT.

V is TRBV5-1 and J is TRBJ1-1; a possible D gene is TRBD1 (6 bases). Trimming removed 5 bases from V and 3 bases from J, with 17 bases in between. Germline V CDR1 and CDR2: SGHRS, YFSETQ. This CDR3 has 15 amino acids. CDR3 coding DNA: TGCGCCAGCAGTTCGGGGGCAGGTGATGACACTGAAGCTTTCTTT. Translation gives CASSSGAGDDTEAFF.

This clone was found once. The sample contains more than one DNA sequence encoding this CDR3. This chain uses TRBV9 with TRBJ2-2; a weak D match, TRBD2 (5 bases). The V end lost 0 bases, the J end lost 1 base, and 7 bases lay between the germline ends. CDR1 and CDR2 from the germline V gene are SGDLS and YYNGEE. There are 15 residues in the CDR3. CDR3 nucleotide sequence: TGTGCCAGCAGCGTAGCCGGGGTGAACACCGGGGAGCTGTTTTTT. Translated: CASSVAGVNTGELFF.

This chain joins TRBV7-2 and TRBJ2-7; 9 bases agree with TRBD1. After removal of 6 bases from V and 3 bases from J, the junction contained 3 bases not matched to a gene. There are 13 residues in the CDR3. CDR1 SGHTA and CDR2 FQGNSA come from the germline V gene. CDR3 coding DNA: TGTGCCAGCAGACAGACAGGGGGCTACGAGCAGTACTTC. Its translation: CASRQTGGYEQYF.

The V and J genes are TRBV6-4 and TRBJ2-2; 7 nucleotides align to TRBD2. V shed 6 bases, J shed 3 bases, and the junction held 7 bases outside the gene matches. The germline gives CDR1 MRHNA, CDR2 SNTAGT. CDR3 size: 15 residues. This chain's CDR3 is CASSPRRGDTGELFF. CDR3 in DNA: TGTGCCAGCAGCCCCCGACGGGGGGACACCGGGGAGCTGTTTTTT.

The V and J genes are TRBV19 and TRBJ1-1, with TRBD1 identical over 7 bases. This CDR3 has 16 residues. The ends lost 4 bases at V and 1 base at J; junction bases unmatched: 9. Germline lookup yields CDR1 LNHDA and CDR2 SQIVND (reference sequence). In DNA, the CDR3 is TGTGCCAGTAGTAGAAAGACAGGGAATAAGAACACTGAAGCTTTCTTT. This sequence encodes CASSRKTGNKNTEAFF.

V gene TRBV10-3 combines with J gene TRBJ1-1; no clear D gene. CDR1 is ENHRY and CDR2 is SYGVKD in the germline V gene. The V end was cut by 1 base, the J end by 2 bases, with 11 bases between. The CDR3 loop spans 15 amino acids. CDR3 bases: TGTGCCATCAGTGAGTTAGGAACGGATAACACTGAAGCTTTCTTT. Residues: CAISELGTDNTEAFF.

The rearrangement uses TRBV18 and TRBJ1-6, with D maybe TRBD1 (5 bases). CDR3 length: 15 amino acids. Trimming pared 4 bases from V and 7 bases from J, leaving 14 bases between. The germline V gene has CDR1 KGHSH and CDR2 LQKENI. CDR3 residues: CASSLSTQGNSPLHF. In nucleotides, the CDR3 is TGTGCCAGCTCACTGTCGACCCAGGGAAATTCACCCCTCCACTTT.

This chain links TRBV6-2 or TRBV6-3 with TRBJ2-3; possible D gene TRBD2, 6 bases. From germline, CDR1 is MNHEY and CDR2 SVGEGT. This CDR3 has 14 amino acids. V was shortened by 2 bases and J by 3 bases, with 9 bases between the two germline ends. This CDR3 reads CASSYGGVTDTQYF. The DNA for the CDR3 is TGTGCCAGCAGTTACGGCGGGGTTACAGATACGCAGTATTTT.

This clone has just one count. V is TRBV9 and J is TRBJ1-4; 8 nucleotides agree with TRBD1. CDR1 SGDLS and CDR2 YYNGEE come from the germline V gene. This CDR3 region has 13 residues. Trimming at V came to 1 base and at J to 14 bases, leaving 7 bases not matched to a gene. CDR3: CASSVSDRGSLFF. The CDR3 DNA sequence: TGTGCCAGCAGCGTATCTGACAGGGGATCGCTGTTTTTT. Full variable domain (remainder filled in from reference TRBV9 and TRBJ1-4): DSGVTQTPKHLITATGQRVTLRCSPRSGDLSVYWYQQSLDQGLQFLIQYYNGEERAKGNILERFSAQQFPDLHSELNLSSLELGDSALYFCASSVSDRGSLFFGSGTQLSVL.

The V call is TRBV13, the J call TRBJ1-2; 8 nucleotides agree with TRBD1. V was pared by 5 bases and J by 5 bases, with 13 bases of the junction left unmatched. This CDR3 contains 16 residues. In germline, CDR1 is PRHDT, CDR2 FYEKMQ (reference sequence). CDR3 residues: CASSHKKGQGGYGYTF. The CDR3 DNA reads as TGTGCCAGCAGCCACAAAAAAGGACAGGGAGGGTATGGCTACACCTTC.

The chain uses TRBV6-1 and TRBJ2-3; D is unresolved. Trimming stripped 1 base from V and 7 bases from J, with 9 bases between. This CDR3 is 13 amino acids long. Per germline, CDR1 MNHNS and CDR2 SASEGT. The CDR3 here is CASSEVGTNTQYF. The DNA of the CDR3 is TGTGCCAGCAGTGAAGTAGGAACTAATACGCAGTATTTT.